Each of the 11 T cell receptor beta chains below was sequenced from the same sample in a study of blood T cell repertoires in COVID-19. The repertoire was sequenced with immunoSEQ multiplex PCR; TCRdb's copy has only in-frame clones and lacks some. The sample shows under 150,000 clones, more than 80% of them seen only once. The sample taken for sequencing was peripheral blood. The receptors shown here come from a woman aged 55 to 70 with COVID-19, enrolled during active disease.

The chain uses TRBV19 and TRBJ1-2; 10 positions match TRBD1. J gave up 5 bases and V 5 bases, and 11 bases lay outside the gene matches. The CDR3 runs to 16 residues. Per the germline V gene, CDR1 is LNHDA and CDR2 is SQIVND (reference sequence). Here the CDR3 reads CASSSRTGGLLYGYTF. The CDR3 nucleotides read TGTGCCAGTAGTTCCCGGACAGGGGGGTTGTTATATGGCTACACCTTC.

The chain links TRBV11-2 to TRBJ2-7, with 9 nucleotides matching TRBD1. The CDR3 is 15 amino acids. Trimming at V came to 5 bases and at J to 3 bases, leaving 8 bases not matched to a gene. CDR1 and CDR2 from the germline V gene are SGHAT and FQNNGV. This CDR3 reads CASSRDRGGIYEQYF. The CDR3 bases are TGTGCCAGCAGCCGAGACAGGGGGGGGATCTACGAGCAGTACTTC.

This clone turned up a few times. The V call is TRBV20-1, the J call TRBJ2-3; D not certain. V was clipped by 3 bases and J by 2 bases, with 6 bases between them. There are 12 residues in the CDR3. CDR1 is DFQATT and CDR2 is SNEGSKA in the germline V gene (reference sequence). The DNA for the CDR3 is TGCAGTGCTAGTTTGTACACAGATACGCAGTATTTT. Its translation: CSASLYTDTQYF.

V usage is TRBV28 and J usage is TRBJ1-2, with D maybe TRBD1 (6 bases). In germline, CDR1 is MDHEN, CDR2 SYDVKM. The CDR3 extends over 18 amino acids. V lost 5 bases to trimming and J lost 4 bases, with 26 bases between them. CDR3 amino acids: CASSNETNSGAITYGYTF. CDR3 bases: TGTGCCAGCAGTAACGAAACGAATTCAGGGGCCATTACCTATGGCTACACCTTC.

This sequence joins TRBV7-3 and TRBJ2-1, with TRBD2 matching 10 bases. The CDR3 contains 15 residues. The germline V gene has CDR1 SGHTA and CDR2 FQGTGA. J gave up 4 bases and V 4 bases, and 4 bases lay outside the gene matches. The DNA of the CDR3 is TGTGCCAGCAGCTCTAGCGGGGGACTGTACAATGAGCAGTTCTTC. Translating it yields CASSSSGGLYNEQFF.

In regard to this clone: Other DNA sequences in the same sample also yield this CDR3. The genes are TRBV6-5 and TRBJ1-1, with D perhaps TRBD1 (5 bases). There are 14 residues in the CDR3. Germline loops: CDR1 MNHEY, CDR2 SVGAGI. V shed 3 bases and J shed 1 base, with 9 bases lying between them. In DNA form, the CDR3 reads TGTGCCAGCAGTTATTCCACAGGGAACACTGAAGCTTTCTTT. It encodes CASSYSTGNTEAFF.

This clone was counted a few times. V and J are TRBV27 and TRBJ1-1; TRBD1 aligns across 10 bases. Germline V gene data show CDR1 as MNHEY and CDR2 as SMNVEV (reference sequence). Germline trimming cut 4 bases from V and 5 bases from J; bases unmatched to any gene: 7. This CDR3 has 15 residues. CDR3 sequence reads: CASSSRTGGWTEAFF. The CDR3 coding sequence is TGTGCCAGCAGTTCACGGACAGGGGGATGGACTGAAGCTTTCTTT.

J is TRBJ2-6 and V is TRBV9; possibly TRBD2 for D (5 bases). Germline V CDR1 and CDR2: SGDLS, YYNGEE. V lost 0 bases to trimming and J lost 8 bases, with 9 bases between them. This CDR3 is built from 14 residues. The CDR3 region has the DNA TGTGCCAGCAGCGTAGCGTCGGGGTCCAACGTCCTGACTTTC. Protein sequence: CASSVASGSNVLTF.

This chain uses TRBV19 with TRBJ2-6; D remains ambiguous. Germline V lookup: CDR1 LNHDA, CDR2 SQIVND (reference sequence). The CDR3 extends over 17 amino acids. V was clipped by 2 bases and J by 2 bases, with 13 bases between them. The CDR3 is CASSILRRTTGANVLTF. CDR3 DNA sequence: TGTGCCAGTAGTATACTTCGGAGAACCACTGGGGCCAACGTCCTGACTTTC.

The chain recombines TRBV28 with TRBJ1-2; D is unresolved. The CDR3 runs 12 residues. The V and J ends lost 1 base and 10 bases respectively, with 10 bases between them. CDR1 MDHEN and CDR2 SYDVKM come from the germline V gene. DNA for the CDR3: TGTGCCAGCAGTTTATTCCCCTCCCTCTACACCTTC. Amino acid sequence: CASSLFPSLYTF.

This sequence joins TRBV4-3 and TRBJ2-7, with D perhaps TRBD2 (6 bases). Trimming stripped 3 bases from V and 8 bases from J, with 17 bases between. Germline loops: CDR1 LGHNA, CDR2 YSLEER. CDR3 size: 14 residues. CDR3: CASSQSRGAGKQYF. The CDR3, as DNA: TGCGCCAGCAGCCAGAGCCGGGGCGCGGGGAAGCAGTACTTC.